Described below is a single TCR beta chain sequence and its context. Its specificity is not known. CD45RO-negative, CCR7-positively selected cells formed the naive CD8 fraction, excluding terminally differentiated effector memory CD45RA+ cells. The data derive from a study of shared clonotypes between healthy human individuals. Study as a whole: Donor ages ranged 18 to 49 years: two women, a few men.

TCRdb's table, derived via immunoSEQ multiplex PCR, lists solely in-frame clones and lacks some. The table has hundreds of thousands of clones, more than 85% seen once. Study conclusions and caveats: Sorted-subset sequencing, rarefaction showed, was incomplete despite large depth. Shared clonotypes across all four donors exceeded non-shared ones in generation probability.

The germline CDR1 and CDR2 sequences are MNHNS and SASEGT. The V and J ends lost 8 bases and 0 bases respectively, with 14 bases between them. The CDR3 runs 15 residues. The chain links TRBV6-1 to TRBJ2-1; possibly TRBD2 for D (5 bases). Source material: naive CD8+ T cells sorted from blood. The source is a man aged 30 to 39 in good health. The CDR3 sequence is CASGVRENSYNEQFF. The CDR3 coding sequence is TGTGCCAGCGGGGTGAGGGAGAACTCCTACAATGAGCAGTTCTTC.